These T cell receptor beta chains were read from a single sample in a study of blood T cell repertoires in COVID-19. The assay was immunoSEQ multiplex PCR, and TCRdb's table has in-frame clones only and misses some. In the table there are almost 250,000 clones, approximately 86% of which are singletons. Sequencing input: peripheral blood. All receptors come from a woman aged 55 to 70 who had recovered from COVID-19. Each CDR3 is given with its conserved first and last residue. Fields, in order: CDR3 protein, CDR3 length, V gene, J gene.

CASRELAGEYNEQFF	15	TRBV6-5	TRBJ2-1
CASRPGTYQETQYF	14	TRBV19	TRBJ2-5
CASSLSGGGYTF	12	TRBV28	TRBJ1-2
CASSQEGQGNEKLFF	15	TRBV4-1	TRBJ1-4
CASSVGLAGFADTQYF	16	TRBV9	TRBJ2-3
CASSLEDWTSSGNTIYF	17	TRBV7-6	TRBJ1-3
CAISESGDNEQFF	13	TRBV10-3	TRBJ2-1
CASSLGTGGDGYTF	14	TRBV5-1	TRBJ1-2
CASRSQSDTQYF	12	TRBV2	TRBJ2-3
CASSYWRGGNTEAFF	15	TRBV6-2/TRBV6-3	TRBJ1-1
CASSLLGVSYEQYF	14	TRBV27	TRBJ2-7
CASSLGSLNEKLFF	14	TRBV11-2	TRBJ1-4
CASSQTGGSHNEQFF	15	TRBV4-1	TRBJ2-1
CASSLATVSSGNTIYF	16	TRBV7-6	TRBJ1-3
CASSLRTSGDTGELFF	16	TRBV5-1	TRBJ2-2
CASSLEAGANTGELFF	16	TRBV5-4	TRBJ2-2
CASSPLEGRNTDTQYF	16	TRBV9	TRBJ2-3
CASSYDRTRGNTIYF	15	TRBV6-5	TRBJ1-3
CASSSASGVGIYNEQFF	17	TRBV19	TRBJ2-1
CASSRDAYGNTGELFF	16	TRBV4-1	TRBJ2-2
CASSTVQTVEAFF	13	TRBV19	TRBJ1-1
CSVTPQSRGEQYF	13	TRBV29-1	TRBJ2-7
CASSSQGYNEQFF	13	TRBV11-3	TRBJ2-1
CASSPIDLGELFF	13	TRBV18	TRBJ2-2
CASSLTPWGQGYTF	14	TRBV7-3	TRBJ1-2
CASSPGTRGGTDTQYF	16	TRBV4-2	TRBJ2-3
CASSLEKSSGTQYF	14	TRBV5-1	TRBJ2-5
CASSLGPGGTADTQYF	16	TRBV11-3	TRBJ2-3
CASSLGSAGGSNGYTF	16	TRBV7-8	TRBJ1-2
CASSLSGEETQYF	13	TRBV2	TRBJ2-5
CASSLVQGAEAFF	13	TRBV11-3	TRBJ1-1
CASSQRGGQPYNEQFF	16	TRBV7-3	TRBJ2-1
CASSLGQGRGYTF	13	TRBV7-9	TRBJ1-2
CASSLSTAYGYTF	13	TRBV7-9	TRBJ1-2
CSVRGQGSEKLFF	13	TRBV29-1	TRBJ1-4
CASSSPLGQGANTEAFF	17	TRBV27	TRBJ1-1
CASSDRSPSVNEQFF	15	TRBV10-2	TRBJ2-1
CAISEGPGGYEQYF	14	TRBV10-3	TRBJ2-7
CASSQGTGGDTQYF	14	TRBV3-1/TRBV3-2	TRBJ2-3
CASSDRGPVGEKLFF	15	TRBV19	TRBJ1-4
CASSAPGEQFF	11	TRBV9	TRBJ2-1
CASSLALAGGQETQYF	16	TRBV11-2	TRBJ2-5
CASTPRGFRSNQPQHF	16	TRBV19	TRBJ1-5
CASSLALGSGSYNEQFF	17	TRBV7-8	TRBJ2-1
CASSLAHAGDPRGEQYF	17	TRBV5-1	TRBJ2-7
CASNVQGPGELFF	13	TRBV2	TRBJ2-2
CASSPGLAVTYF	12	TRBV7-2	TRBJ2-3
CASSYSGRGELFF	13	TRBV6-5	TRBJ2-2
CASSLVAETGELFF	14	TRBV7-2	TRBJ2-2
CASSSFLTGAQETQYF	16	TRBV5-4	TRBJ2-5
CASSKDPGENEKLFF	15	TRBV21-1	TRBJ1-4
CASSLAGGVPQETQYF	16	TRBV5-5	TRBJ2-5
CASSIVQGASEAFF	14	TRBV7-2	TRBJ1-1
CASSDGQGNSWQYF	14	TRBV6-4	TRBJ2-3
CASSRSKLAEETQYF	15	TRBV13	TRBJ2-5
CSVSTADSEKLFF	13	TRBV29-1	TRBJ1-4
CASSGGTGLSYEQYF	15	TRBV5-5	TRBJ2-7
CASSFEALYNSPLHF	15	TRBV7-2	TRBJ1-6